This TCR beta chain was obtained from a study of graft-versus-host responses after intestinal transplantation. At the level of the study: Each recipient received anti-thymocyte globulin induction, then tacrolimus and steroids for about three years.

To note about this clone: Its cognate antigen is unknown.

The assay was immunoSEQ multiplex PCR, and TCRdb's table has in-frame clones only and misses some. This table holds roughly 90,000 clones, about 88% found once. Trimming took off 2 bases at V and 9 bases at J, with 13 bases between the two ends. The CDR3 runs to 12 residues. The germline CDR1 and CDR2 sequences are GTSNPN and SVGIG (reference sequence). The TCR sequence derives from a human donor who was the organ donor for an intestinal transplant. The V and J genes are TRBV30 and TRBJ1-1; D gene unclear. Sequenced here: unstimulated CD4+ T cells sorted from spleen or lymph node cells, sampled before transplant. The DNA of the CDR3 is TGTGCCTGGAGTTATTCCGGGTACCAAGCTTTCTTT. Protein: CAWSYSGYQAFF.